Below are 29 T cell receptor beta chains sequenced from a single sample in a study of cytomegalovirus exposure and HLA in healthy donors (dated by TCRdb to the late 2010s). The method was the immunoSEQ multiplex PCR assay. For the multiplex PCR, a mixture combining 60 forward primers for TCR Vbeta segments and 13 reverse primers for TCR Jbeta segments was used. The table was pulled from immuneACCESS by TCRdb, which kept in-frame rearrangements only. Such tables lose some clones; where checked, under half of the loss comes from unresolved V genes, and the rest has no known cause. Across this sample there are hundreds of thousands of clones, with around nine tenths seen only once. The ten largest make up 0.95% to 1.1% of the sample. Source material: PBMCs. The source of these receptors is a woman between 18 and 30 years old in good health and CMV-seronegative.

This chain uses TRBV19 with TRBJ1-2, with a weak D call TRBD1 (6 bases). Germline V lookup: CDR1 LNHDA, CDR2 SQIVND (reference sequence). The CDR3 loop spans 15 amino acids. V dropped 2 bases and J dropped 7 bases, with 17 bases sitting between them. The CDR3 sequence: CASSISAQGRTGYTF. CDR3 sequence (DNA): TGTGCCAGTAGTATATCCGCACAGGGTAGGACTGGCTACACCTTC. Filled out from reference TRBV19 and TRBJ1-2, the complete variable domain reads DGGITQSPKYLFRKEGQNVTLSCEQNLNHDAMYWYRQDPGQGLRLIYYSQIVNDFQKGDIAEGYSVSREKKESFPLTVTSAQKNPTAFYLCASSISAQGRTGYTFGSGTRLTVV.

This clone has a handful of counts. The chain is built from TRBV5-4 and TRBJ1-4; possibly TRBD1 for D (6 bases). V was pared by 4 bases and J by 7 bases, with 20 bases between. Germline CDR1 is SGHNT and CDR2 is YYREEE (reference sequence). CDR3 length: 16 residues. The CDR3, as DNA: TGTGCCAGCAGCCAAGGGGGGGGCAGTTCGGGTGAAAAACTGTTTTTT. Amino acid sequence: CASSQGGGSSGEKLFF. The full variable domain, its missing parts supplied by reference TRBV5-4 and TRBJ1-4, is ETGVTQSPTHLIKTRGQQVTLRCSSQSGHNTVSWYQQALGQGPQFIFQYYREEENGRGNFPPRFSGLQFPNYSSELNVNALELDDSALYLCASSQGGGSSGEKLFFGSGTQLSVL.

The chain carries TRBV5-6 and TRBJ1-6; D possibly corresponds to TRBD1 (6 bases). This CDR3 has 16 amino acids. Germline V gene data show CDR1 as SGHDT and CDR2 as YYEEEE. V was clipped by 0 bases and J by 3 bases, with 10 bases between them. The chain's CDR3 is CASSLGWDNYNSPLHF. Here the CDR3 DNA reads TGTGCCAGCAGCTTGGGGTGGGACAACTATAATTCACCCCTCCACTTT.

The chain employs TRBV4-2 and TRBJ2-3; 11 bases map to TRBD2. The germline gives CDR1 LGHNA, CDR2 YNFKEQ. The CDR3 loop spans 16 amino acids. V was clipped by 1 base and J by 2 bases; unmatched bases: 2. This CDR3 reads CASSQVAGGITDTQYF. The CDR3 DNA is TGTGCCAGCAGCCAAGTAGCGGGAGGGATCACAGATACGCAGTATTTT.

J is TRBJ1-2 and V is TRBV5-1; no reliable D call. Germline CDR1 is SGHRS and CDR2 is YFSETQ. The V gene lost 0 bases and the J gene lost 3 bases, with 9 bases spanning the gap. This CDR3 comprises 14 residues. The CDR3 region has the DNA TGCGCCAGCAGCTTGGCCGAGGCGCACTATGGCTACACCTTC. It translates to CASSLAEAHYGYTF.

The V call is TRBV27, the J call TRBJ1-1; the match to TRBD1 covers 7 bases. Germline CDR1 MNHEY, CDR2 SMNVEV (reference sequence). Trimming removed 0 bases from V and 1 base from J; junction bases left unmatched: 2. This CDR3 spans 15 amino acids. The CDR3 coding sequence is TGTGCCAGCAGTTTATCGAGACAGGGGAACACTGAAGCTTTCTTT. Translation gives CASSLSRQGNTEAFF.

The chain combines TRBV7-8 with TRBJ1-2, with a tentative D call TRBD1 (5 bases). Trimming left V 5 bases short and J 4 bases short, with 8 bases between. Germline lookup yields CDR1 SGHVS and CDR2 FQNEAQ. The CDR3 contains 12 residues. CDR3 region: CASSPDTYGYTF. The CDR3, as DNA: TGTGCCAGCAGCCCGGACACCTATGGCTACACCTTC.

The rearrangement links TRBV10-1 to TRBJ2-7; tentative D call: TRBD1 (6 bases). The germline CDR1 and CDR2 sequences are WNHNN and SYGVQD (reference sequence). Trimming stripped 4 bases from V and 1 base from J, with 11 bases between. The CDR3 covers 14 residues. Here the CDR3 DNA reads TGCGCCAGCAGTGGAACACAGGGTTCCTACGAGCAGTACTTC. This sequence encodes CASSGTQGSYEQYF.

The rearrangement joins TRBV6-6 to TRBJ1-3; TRBD1 might be the D (5 bases). Germline V CDR1 and CDR2: MNHNY, SVGAGI (reference sequence). This CDR3 is built from 15 residues. V lost 5 bases to trimming and J lost 0 bases, with 11 bases between them. CDR3 sequence (DNA): TGTGCCAGCAGTCGACAGCGTAACTCTGGAAACACCATATATTTT. This encodes CASSRQRNSGNTIYF.

This clone was picked up a small number of times. The rearrangement links TRBV7-9 to TRBJ2-2, with D tentatively TRBD2 (5 bases). This CDR3 has 16 amino acids. The V end lost 5 bases, the J end lost 1 base, and 14 bases lay between the germline ends. Germline V gives CDR1 SEHNR, CDR2 FQNEAQ (reference sequence). The CDR3 region has the DNA TGTGCCAGCAGCGTAGTAGTAGCGAGGAACACCGGGGAGCTGTTTTTT. Protein sequence: CASSVVVARNTGELFF.

The CDR3 loop reads CSVLTGDTIYF. The CDR3 DNA sequence: TGCAGCGTGCTTACGGGGGACACCATATATTTT. The chain couples TRBV29-1 to TRBJ1-3, with D possibly being TRBD1 (5 bases). In germline, CDR1 is SQVTM, CDR2 ANQGSEA. There are 11 residues in the CDR3. V was shortened by 6 bases and J by 8 bases, with 11 bases between the two germline ends. Complete variable domain (other parts from reference TRBV29-1 and TRBJ1-3): SAVISQKPSRDICQRGTSLTIQCQVDSQVTMMFWYRQQPGQSLTLIATANQGSEATYESGFVIDKFPISRPNLTFSTLTVSNMSPEDSSIYLCSVLTGDTIYFGEGSWLTVV.

This clone was observed a few times. The V gene is TRBV9, the J gene TRBJ1-1; D is possibly TRBD1 (6 bases). The CDR3 is made up of 14 amino acids. The V and J ends lost 4 bases and 2 bases respectively, with 12 bases between them. The germline CDR1 and CDR2 sequences are SGDLS and YYNGEE. CDR3 in amino acids: CASSIGTINTEAFF. For the CDR3, the DNA is TGTGCCAGCAGCATCGGGACAATTAACACTGAAGCTTTCTTT.

This clone was observed once. V gene TRBV29-1 combines with J gene TRBJ1-1, with unresolved D. The CDR3 extends over 13 amino acids. Germline CDR1 SQVTM, CDR2 ANQGSEA. V lost 5 bases to trimming and J lost 2 bases, with 12 bases between them. CDR3 in amino acids: CSVFLVFNTEAFF. Written as DNA, the CDR3 is TGCAGCGTTTTTCTCGTGTTTAACACTGAAGCTTTCTTT.

This chain links TRBV30 with TRBJ2-7; weak D call: TRBD2 (7 bases). This CDR3 has 13 residues. V lost 4 bases and J lost 7, with 17 bases in between. CDR1 is GTSNPN, CDR2 SVGIG, per germline (reference sequence). This CDR3 reads CAWKGGASREQYF. The DNA of the CDR3 is TGTGCCTGGAAGGGGGGGGCCTCGAGGGAGCAGTACTTC.

This rearrangement joins TRBV15 to TRBJ2-7, with 15 bases aligning to TRBD2. CDR1 and CDR2 from the germline V gene are LNHNV and YYDKDF (reference sequence). This CDR3 is 17 amino acids long. Trimming at V came to 1 base and at J to 10 bases, leaving 11 bases not matched to a gene. CDR3 loop: CATSRGRGTSGRSDQYF. The CDR3 DNA reads TGTGCCACCAGCAGAGGCAGAGGGACTAGCGGGAGGTCAGACCAGTACTTC.

The J gene is TRBJ2-2, the V gene TRBV4-1; 9 nucleotides align to TRBD1. This CDR3 contains 17 residues. Trimming cost V 4 bases and J 5 bases; bases outside gene matches: 11. CDR1 is MGHRA, CDR2 YSYEKL, per germline. CDR3: CASSLSWTGVGTGELFF. DNA for the CDR3: TGCGCCAGCAGCCTCTCCTGGACAGGGGTTGGTACCGGGGAGCTGTTTTTT.

The V and J genes are TRBV19 and TRBJ2-1; D call uncertain. This CDR3 comprises 13 residues. V gave up 5 bases and J gave up 9 bases, with 14 bases separating them. Looked up from germline, CDR1 is LNHDA and CDR2 is SQIVND (reference sequence). CDR3 nucleotide sequence: TGTGCCAGTAGTTCCCTCATAGGCGGTGAGCAGTTCTTC. Translation: CASSSLIGGEQFF.

CDR3 coding DNA: TGTGCCAGCACCGGGTGGTCGCAGGGCGACGGCGAGCAGTACTTC. Protein sequence: CASTGWSQGDGEQYF. The V and J genes are TRBV2 and TRBJ2-7, with TRBD1 as a possible D gene (5 bases). The CDR3 has 15 residues. Germline loops: CDR1 SNHLY, CDR2 FYNNEI. Between the trimmed V and J ends, which lost 7 bases and 6 bases, there was a span of 22 bases.

V usage is TRBV4-1 and J usage is TRBJ1-2; D perhaps matches TRBD1 (5 bases). V lost 2 bases to trimming and J lost 6 bases, with 10 bases between them. The CDR3 spans 13 residues. CDR1 and CDR2 from the germline V gene are MGHRA and YSYEKL. For the CDR3, the DNA is TGCGCCAGCAGCCAAATTGGGGGGGATGGCTACACCTTC. As protein: CASSQIGGDGYTF.

V usage is TRBV29-1 and J usage is TRBJ2-1; TRBD2 matches at 9 bases. V shed 4 bases and J 5 bases; nucleotides not matched to a gene: 9. CDR3 length: 15 amino acids. Germline assignment: CDR1 SQVTM and CDR2 ANQGSEA. The CDR3 coding sequence is TGCAGCGTTGTAGGGAGACTAGCGGTACACAATGAGCAGTTCTTC. This codes for CSVVGRLAVHNEQFF.

V usage is TRBV7-2 and J usage is TRBJ1-1; D remains ambiguous. There are 14 residues in the CDR3. Trimming stripped 5 bases from V and 4 bases from J, with 14 bases between. Germline-derived CDR1 and CDR2 are SGHTA and FQGNSA. CDR3 sequence reads: CASSQFGVSTEAFF. CDR3 nucleotides: TGTGCCAGCAGCCAGTTCGGGGTGAGCACTGAAGCTTTCTTT.

This clone was found once. This likely comes from a read error, as the CDR3 has no conserved phenylalanine or tryptophan at its end. No DNA is shown, since the ends of the CDR3 on it are uncertain; the CDR3 is the one TCRdb lists. This chain uses TRBV5-6 with TRBJ1-2; TRBD1 was called by the table and not checked on the DNA. The CDR3 spans 13 amino acids, including both terminal residues. The germline gives CDR1 SGHDT, CDR2 YYEEEE. The CDR3 spells CASSLFRTGGRLL.

The gene calls are TRBV7-7 and TRBJ2-1, with 12 positions matching TRBD2. The CDR3 is 17 amino acids. CDR1 and CDR2 (germline): SSHAT, FNYEAQ (reference sequence). V lost 5 bases to trimming and J lost 7 bases; unmatched junction nucleotides: 12. The CDR3 spells CASSPLWTSGKLNEQFF. CDR3 DNA: TGTGCCAGCAGCCCCTTGTGGACTAGCGGGAAATTGAATGAGCAGTTCTTC.

The CDR3 region has the DNA TGTGCCAGCAACCTGGGGGGAGGGAATGAGCAGTTCTTC. Protein: CASNLGGGNEQFF. The chain combines TRBV6-5 with TRBJ2-1; 7 bases are shared with TRBD2. Germline CDR1 is MNHEY and CDR2 is SVGAGI. The V segment lost 7 bases and the J segment 7 bases; nucleotides outside the gene matches: 7. The CDR3 spans 13 residues.

V usage is TRBV5-4 and J usage is TRBJ2-5, with 7 bases aligning to TRBD2. CDR1 SGHNT and CDR2 YYREEE come from the germline V gene (reference sequence). J was trimmed by 2 bases and V by 0 bases; bases with no gene match: 7. CDR3 size: 16 residues. In nucleotides, the CDR3 is TGTGCCAGCAGCTTGGGAGGTCGGGGGGTTCAAGAGACCCAGTACTTC. Amino acid sequence: CASSLGGRGVQETQYF.

The chain's CDR3 is CASSSNSGAQETQYF. DNA of the CDR3: TGTGCCAGCAGCTCCAATAGCGGGGCGCAAGAGACCCAGTACTTC. The chain employs TRBV5-4 and TRBJ2-5; 8 positions match TRBD2. CDR3 length equals 15 residues. Germline values: CDR1 SGHNT, CDR2 YYREEE (reference sequence). The ends lost 3 bases at V and 2 bases at J; junction bases unmatched: 6.

The chain links TRBV11-2 to TRBJ2-6, with D hard to call. Trimming shortened V by 7 bases and J by 4 bases, and 20 bases separated the two germline ends. From germline, CDR1 is SGHAT and CDR2 FQNNGV. The CDR3 length is 17 residues. The CDR3, as DNA: TGTGCCAGCACCGCCCTAAAAGGCCTCGGGGGGGCCAACGTCCTGACTTTC. Its protein product is CASTALKGLGGANVLTF.

This chain uses TRBV10-1 with TRBJ1-1; no reliable D call. Between the trimmed V and J ends, which lost 3 bases and 5 bases, there was a span of 22 bases. Looked up from germline, CDR1 is WNHNN and CDR2 is SYGVQD (reference sequence). There are 17 residues in the CDR3. CDR3 nucleotides: TGCGCCAGCAGTGACCCGACCCCGGGTCGGGGAGGGACTGAAGCTTTCTTT. It yields the protein CASSDPTPGRGGTEAFF.

The chain is built from TRBV9 and TRBJ2-6, with 9 nucleotides matching TRBD2. After removal of 0 bases from V and 6 bases from J, the junction contained 10 bases not matched to a gene. The CDR3 runs to 18 residues. Germline V gene lookup returns CDR1 SGDLS and CDR2 YYNGEE. CDR3 nucleotide sequence: TGTGCCAGCAGCGTAGCTACGTTAGCGGGAGAGCAGGCCAACGTCCTGACTTTC. Translating it yields CASSVATLAGEQANVLTF.